This T cell receptor (beta chain) was captured in a study of blood T cell repertoires in COVID-19. About the study: From T cells, B-cell-depleted T cells, or PBMCs came the material, which was cDNA or gDNA.

The CDR3 totals 12 residues. CDR1 and CDR2 from the germline V gene are SGHRS and YFSETQ. Deletions cut 4 bases from V and 3 bases from J, with 8 bases between. Assay: immunoSEQ multiplex PCR; the TCRdb copy retains only in-frame clones and omits some. This sample has some 260,000 clones, with 70% to 85% found just once. The TCR originated in an elderly woman with active or convalescent COVID-19. Sequencing was carried out using peripheral blood. This chain connects TRBV5-1 to TRBJ2-7; D may be TRBD1 (5 bases). CDR3 residues: CASSGHSYEQYF. In DNA form, the CDR3 reads TGCGCCAGCAGCGGACACAGCTACGAGCAGTACTTC.